The 21 T cell receptor beta chains below were found in one sample sequenced in a study of T cell changes during pregnancy in multiple sclerosis. Clones were read by immunoSEQ multiplex PCR, and TCRdb kept only the in-frame ones, dropping some. The sample has tens of thousands of clones; roughly nine tenths are singletons. This sample comprised peripheral blood, obtained in the third trimester of pregnancy. Every receptor here comes from a female donor with multiple sclerosis, enrolled in a pregnancy study.

V gene TRBV9 combines with J gene TRBJ1-1, with TRBD1 identical over 11 bases. Trimming at V came to 4 bases and at J to 1 base, leaving 3 bases not matched to a gene. The CDR3 runs to 15 residues. Germline CDR1 and CDR2: SGDLS and YYNGEE. This CDR3 is CASSPGQGGNTEAFF. The CDR3 DNA sequence: TGTGCCAGCAGCCCGGGACAGGGGGGGAACACTGAAGCTTTCTTT.

The chain has TRBV25-1 and TRBJ1-2, with a possible D match to TRBD1 (5 bases). The CDR3 is made up of 15 amino acids. Per the germline V gene, CDR1 is MGHDK and CDR2 is SYGVNS. The V and J ends lost 1 base and 7 bases respectively, with 16 bases between them. CDR3 region: CASSEWGSEHRGYTF. Written as DNA, the CDR3 is TGTGCCAGCAGTGAATGGGGCAGCGAACACCGTGGCTACACCTTC.

CDR3 loop: CASLMGGRGSQETQYF. The CDR3 DNA follows: TGTGCCAGCTTAATGGGTGGCAGGGGGAGCCAAGAGACCCAGTACTTC. The V and J genes are TRBV2 and TRBJ2-5, with 7 nucleotides matching TRBD1. CDR3 length equals 16 residues. J was trimmed by 1 base and V by 8 bases; bases with no gene match: 13. Germline V gene lookup returns CDR1 SNHLY and CDR2 FYNNEI.

DNA of the CDR3: TGCGCCAGCAGCCAAGAAAGGGCGGGAGGGGTAGATACGCAGTATTTT. This encodes CASSQERAGGVDTQYF. The chain uses TRBV4-1 and TRBJ2-3, with 9 bases matching TRBD2. With 0 bases clipped from V and 5 bases from J, the junction kept 6 bases outside the gene matches. Germline values: CDR1 MGHRA, CDR2 YSYEKL. The CDR3 has 16 residues.

The chain combines TRBV14 with TRBJ1-4; a weak D match, TRBD1 (6 bases). Germline-derived CDR1 and CDR2 are SGHDN and FVKESK. The CDR3 is made up of 16 amino acids. V was pared by 0 bases and J by 2 bases, with 10 bases between. The CDR3 here is CASSQDSRGTNEKLFF. CDR3 bases: TGTGCCAGCAGCCAAGATTCGAGGGGGACTAATGAAAAACTGTTTTTT. Looking up the rest from reference TRBV14 and TRBJ1-4 gives the full variable domain: EAGVTQFPSHSVIEKGQTVTLRCDPISGHDNLYWYRRVMGKEIKFLLHFVKESKQDESGMPNNRFLAERTGGTYSTLKVQPAELEDSGVYFCASSQDSRGTNEKLFFGSGTQLSVL.

The V call is TRBV7-9, the J call TRBJ2-7; 7 positions match TRBD2. V dropped 0 bases and J dropped 5; count of bases not matched to a gene: 13. From germline, CDR1 is SEHNR and CDR2 FQNEAQ (reference sequence). The CDR3 has 17 residues. The chain's CDR3 is CASSLALKGGRVHEQYF. CDR3 nucleotide sequence: TGTGCCAGCAGCTTAGCCCTCAAGGGCGGGAGAGTCCACGAGCAGTACTTC.

V is TRBV12-5 and J is TRBJ1-3; no reliable D call. Deletions cut 7 bases from V and 0 bases from J, with 7 bases between. Germline CDR1 LGHNT, CDR2 FRNRAP. The CDR3 totals 13 residues. Here the CDR3 reads CASAGFSGNTIYF. CDR3 in DNA: TGTGCTAGTGCAGGCTTCTCTGGAAACACCATATATTTT.

This chain uses TRBV4-1 with TRBJ2-7, with 7 positions matching TRBD2. This CDR3 has 17 residues. Germline V gives CDR1 MGHRA, CDR2 YSYEKL. Unmatched junction bases numbered 10, after V lost 0 bases and J lost 2 bases. The CDR3 DNA reads as TGCGCCAGCAGCCAAGATAAGTGGGCGGGAGTACCCTACGAGCAGTACTTC. Protein product: CASSQDKWAGVPYEQYF.

This chain joins TRBV7-3 and TRBJ2-5, with TRBD2 matching over 9 bases. V trimming: 2 bases; J trimming: 4 bases; junction bases outside the gene matches: 5. The germline V gene has CDR1 SGHTA and CDR2 FQGTGA. This CDR3 spans 15 amino acids. The CDR3 sequence: CASSLLAGGVETQYF. The CDR3 DNA reads as TGTGCCAGCAGCTTACTGGCGGGAGGGGTAGAGACCCAGTACTTC.

The genes are TRBV12-2 and TRBJ1-6; whether TRBD1, the table's D call, matches the DNA was not checked. TRBV12-2 is annotated as a pseudogene. The CDR3 is made up of 15 amino acids. The CDR3: CASRLQGIHNSPLHF. The CDR3 DNA reads as TGTGCAAGTCGCTTACAGGGGATCCATAATTCACCCCTCCACTTT.

The chain combines TRBV28 with TRBJ1-4; 9 nucleotides match TRBD1. This CDR3 has 14 amino acids. The V segment lost 2 bases and the J segment 5 bases; nucleotides outside the gene matches: 0. Germline V gives CDR1 MDHEN, CDR2 SYDVKM. The CDR3 here is CASSLGTGNEKLFF. CDR3 DNA: TGTGCCAGCAGTTTAGGGACAGGGAATGAAAAACTGTTTTTT.

The CDR3 DNA is TGTGCCAGTAGTATAGGACAGGTGGGCAATCAGCCCCAGCATTTT. This codes for CASSIGQVGNQPQHF. J is TRBJ1-5 and V is TRBV19, with D possibly matching TRBD1 (6 bases). This CDR3 is 15 amino acids long. Germline CDR1 reads LNHDA; CDR2 reads SQIVND (reference sequence). V lost 1 base and J 2 bases, leaving 9 bases between the germline ends.

The chain's CDR3 is CASSLGTDYNEQFF. CDR3 DNA sequence: TGTGCCAGCAGTTTAGGGACAGACTACAATGAGCAGTTCTTC. The chain is built from TRBV28 and TRBJ2-1, with 7 nucleotides matching TRBD1. Per germline, CDR1 MDHEN and CDR2 SYDVKM. V gave up 2 bases and J gave up 3 bases; unmatched junction bases: 1. This CDR3 has 14 residues.

The V call is TRBV5-1, the J call TRBJ1-4; D is ambiguous. The CDR3 consists of 14 residues. Trimming shortened V by 0 bases and J by 3 bases, and 6 bases separated the two germline ends. CDR1 is SGHRS and CDR2 is YFSETQ in the germline V gene. The CDR3 sequence is CASSLGAPNEKLFF. DNA of the CDR3: TGCGCCAGCAGCTTGGGGGCCCCTAATGAAAAACTGTTTTTT.

The rearrangement uses TRBV10-3 and TRBJ1-1, with a tentative D call TRBD1 (6 bases). CDR1 is ENHRY, CDR2 SYGVKD, per germline. Trimming removed 6 bases at V and 3 bases at J, with 11 bases between. The CDR3 is made up of 13 amino acids. The CDR3 DNA is TGTGCCATCAGGGGACAAGGTGACACTGAAGCTTTCTTT. Amino acids: CAIRGQGDTEAFF.

The chain carries TRBV5-6 and TRBJ2-7; D remains ambiguous. The ends were cut back, 0 bases at V and 1 base at J, with 5 bases in the middle. The CDR3 has 13 residues. Germline V gene lookup returns CDR1 SGHDT and CDR2 YYEEEE. DNA of the CDR3: TGTGCCAGCAGCTTGGCCGGGTCCTACGAGCAGTACTTC. This translates into CASSLAGSYEQYF.

V is TRBV10-1 and J is TRBJ2-7, with 10 positions matching TRBD2. Trimming cost V 2 bases and J 4 bases; bases outside gene matches: 5. The CDR3 sequence is 15 residues long. From germline, CDR1 is WNHNN and CDR2 SYGVQD (reference sequence). The DNA for the CDR3 is TGCGCCAGCAGTGAGGGTAGCGGGAGGAGTTACGAGCAGTACTTC. Protein product: CASSEGSGRSYEQYF.

This clone was picked up one time. This chain links TRBV28 with TRBJ1-5; 8 nucleotides align to TRBD1. This CDR3 contains 14 residues. Germline CDR1 MDHEN, CDR2 SYDVKM. The V and J ends lost 11 bases and 4 bases, in that order; junction bases with no gene match: 10. The CDR3 loop is CAHRPTGGNQPQHF. The CDR3 DNA is TGTGCCCACCGTCCCACAGGGGGGAATCAGCCCCAGCATTTT.

The chain links TRBV7-9 to TRBJ1-1, with a possible D match to TRBD1 (5 bases). The CDR3 sequence is 14 residues long. Germline CDR1 SEHNR, CDR2 FQNEAQ (reference sequence). V lost 2 bases and J 11 bases, leaving 18 bases between the germline ends. As DNA, the CDR3 is TGTGCCAGCAGCTTAAATGGGCAGGGAAGTCGGGCTTTCTTT. It codes for CASSLNGQGSRAFF.

The genes are TRBV6-1 and TRBJ2-7; D gene ambiguous. Trimming took off 7 bases at V and 0 bases at J, with 4 bases between the two ends. The CDR3 is made up of 11 amino acids. Germline V lookup: CDR1 MNHNS, CDR2 SASEGT. The CDR3 DNA is TGTGCCAGCACCCTCTCCTACGAGCAGTACTTC. It yields the protein CASTLSYEQYF.

The CDR3 is CASSIQGDYGYTF. In DNA form, the CDR3 reads TGTGCCAGCAGCATACAGGGGGACTATGGCTACACCTTC. The chain has TRBV6-6 and TRBJ1-2; 8 bases align to TRBD1. Looked up from germline, CDR1 is MNHNY and CDR2 is SVGAGI (reference sequence). With 6 bases clipped from V and 3 bases from J, the junction kept 3 bases outside the gene matches. The CDR3 consists of 13 residues.